The 29 T cell receptor beta chains below come from one sample, sequenced in a study of shared clonotypes between healthy human individuals. Libraries were prepared by immunoSEQ multiplex PCR; TCRdb keeps only in-frame clonotypes and omits some of them. The table lists approximately 1,500,000 clones, 95% to 99% of them singletons, with 0.4% to 0.55% in the top ten. Sequencing used naive CD4+ T cells sorted from blood. Subset described: CD45RA+ positively selected. The receptors come from a man in his thirties or forties in good health.

The genes are TRBV5-4 and TRBJ2-7, with D possibly being TRBD1 or TRBD2 (5 bases each). Germline assignment: CDR1 SGHNT and CDR2 YYREEE (reference sequence). Trimming left V 2 bases short and J 2 bases short, with 11 bases between. The CDR3 is 14 residues long. CDR3 region: CASSLWGTPYEQYF. The CDR3 nucleotides read TGTGCCAGCAGCTTATGGGGGACCCCCTACGAGCAGTACTTC. The full variable domain, its missing parts supplied by reference TRBV5-4 and TRBJ2-7, is ETGVTQSPTHLIKTRGQQVTLRCSSQSGHNTVSWYQQALGQGPQFIFQYYREEENGRGNFPPRFSGLQFPNYSSELNVNALELDDSALYLCASSLWGTPYEQYFGPGTRLTVT.

This sequence joins TRBV7-2 and TRBJ2-7; 12 positions agree with TRBD2. Trimming removed 6 bases from V and 5 bases from J; junction bases left unmatched: 5. The CDR3 runs 14 residues. Germline V lookup: CDR1 SGHTA, CDR2 FQGNSA. This CDR3 is CASRRTSGTDEQYF. The CDR3 DNA sequence: TGTGCCAGCAGGAGGACTAGCGGGACCGACGAGCAGTACTTC.

The genes are TRBV18 and TRBJ2-2, with D tentatively TRBD1 (6 bases). This CDR3 is built from 14 residues. Trimming took 4 bases from V and 5 from J, leaving 11 bases between them. Germline V gene data show CDR1 as KGHSH and CDR2 as LQKENI. The CDR3 is CASSLTTGTGELFF. For the CDR3, the DNA is TGTGCCAGCTCACTTACCACAGGGACCGGGGAGCTGTTTTTT.

This clone came up once. The rearrangement joins TRBV6-6 to TRBJ2-1; TRBD2 agrees at 12 bases. The length of the CDR3 is 15 residues. Germline V lookup: CDR1 MNHNY, CDR2 SVGAGI (reference sequence). Unmatched junction bases numbered 8, after V lost 8 bases and J lost 6 bases. The CDR3 DNA follows: TGTGCCAGCTCCTTCGAACTAGCGGGAGGCAATGAGCAGTTCTTC. Translation gives CASSFELAGGNEQFF.

The CDR3 protein is CAWRRGGYEQYF. CDR3 DNA: TGTGCCTGGAGGCGAGGGGGCTACGAGCAGTACTTC. V gene TRBV30 combines with J gene TRBJ2-7; TRBD1 is a possible D gene (6 bases). V was pared by 3 bases and J by 3 bases, with 9 bases between. This CDR3 is 12 amino acids long. Germline values: CDR1 GTSNPN, CDR2 SVGIG (reference sequence).

J is TRBJ2-3 and V is TRBV11-3; tentative D call: TRBD1 (5 bases). The V end was cut by 1 base, the J end by 0 bases, with 11 bases between. The CDR3 is made up of 16 amino acids. Germline V lookup: CDR1 SGHNT, CDR2 YENEEA. CDR3 DNA sequence: TGTGCCAGCAGCTTAGGTACAGGAGCCAGCACAGATACGCAGTATTTT. Its translation: CASSLGTGASTDTQYF.

The J gene is TRBJ1-2, the V gene TRBV6-5; D is perhaps TRBD1 (5 bases). This CDR3 spans 15 amino acids. The germline V gene encodes CDR1 MNHEY and CDR2 SVGAGI. Trimming cost V 2 bases and J 0 bases, with 10 bases left between them. The CDR3 region is CASSYRRDSNYGYTF. As DNA, the CDR3 is TGTGCCAGCAGTTACAGACGGGACTCTAACTATGGCTACACCTTC.

The chain joins TRBV29-1 to TRBJ2-7; D could derive from TRBD1 or TRBD2 (6 bases each). V was pared by 6 bases and J by 6 bases, with 21 bases between. Looked up from germline, CDR1 is SQVTM and CDR2 is ANQGSEA. The CDR3 totals 14 residues. The CDR3 DNA reads as TGCAGCGTCGTCATCGGGGGCGGGTACGGCGAGCAGTACTTC. Its translation: CSVVIGGGYGEQYF.

This chain connects TRBV18 to TRBJ1-4; D ambiguous. The CDR3 consists of 15 residues. Trimming removed 3 bases from V and 0 bases from J, with 8 bases in between. Germline V gene lookup returns CDR1 KGHSH and CDR2 LQKENI. The CDR3 protein is CASSPQAATNEKLFF. DNA of the CDR3: TGTGCCAGCTCACCCCAGGCTGCAACTAATGAAAAACTGTTTTTT. Full variable domain (remainder filled in from reference TRBV18 and TRBJ1-4): NAGVMQNPRHLVRRRGQEARLRCSPMKGHSHVYWYRQLPEEGLKFMVYLQKENIIDESGMPKERFSAEFPKEGPSILRIQQVVRGDSAAYFCASSPQAATNEKLFFGSGTQLSVL.

Regarding this clone: One end of the junction does not line up with germline, which may come from a read error. The chain employs TRBV2 and TRBJ2-1, with D tentatively TRBD2 (6 bases). CDR1 is SNHLY and CDR2 is FYNNEI in the germline V gene. There are 15 residues in the CDR3. CDR3: CASRKEGQGYNEQFF. In DNA, the CDR3 is TGTGCCAGCAGGAAGGAGGGGCAGGGCTACAATGAACAGTTCTTC.

The gene calls are TRBV4-1 and TRBJ2-7; 10 nucleotides align to TRBD1. The CDR3 contains 16 residues. J gave up 3 bases and V 4 bases, and 9 bases lay outside the gene matches. Germline V gives CDR1 MGHRA, CDR2 YSYEKL. The CDR3 bases are TGCGCCAGCAGCCCGGGGGCCCGGACAGGGGGCTACGAGCAGTACTTC. The encoded protein is CASSPGARTGGYEQYF.

V gene TRBV5-4 combines with J gene TRBJ2-1; 8 positions agree with TRBD2. After removal of 4 bases from V and 9 bases from J, the junction contained 9 bases not matched to a gene. Per germline, CDR1 SGHNT and CDR2 YYREEE (reference sequence). The CDR3 totals 14 residues. The CDR3 DNA sequence: TGTGCCAGCAGCCCGGGACTAGTATCTCTTGAGCAGTTCTTC. Protein sequence: CASSPGLVSLEQFF.

The V gene is TRBV5-5, the J gene TRBJ2-5; no clear D. The germline CDR1 and CDR2 sequences are SGHKS and YYEKEE (reference sequence). The V end lost 1 base, the J end lost 1 base, and 8 bases lay between the germline ends. The CDR3 contains 14 residues. CDR3 bases: TGTGCCAGCAGCTTGTGGGTCTCCCAAGAGACCCAGTACTTC. Its protein product is CASSLWVSQETQYF.

The chain combines TRBV5-6 with TRBJ2-5; 11 bases fit TRBD1. V was clipped by 7 bases and J by 3 bases; unmatched bases: 5. CDR3 length: 14 residues. From germline, CDR1 is SGHDT and CDR2 YYEEEE. As DNA, the CDR3 is TGTGCCAGCGGATGGGGACAGGGGGAAGAGACCCAGTACTTC. Translation gives CASGWGQGEETQYF. Full variable domain (rest looked up from reference TRBV5-6 and TRBJ2-5): DAGVTQSPTHLIKTRGQQVTLRCSPKSGHDTVSWYQQALGQGPQFIFQYYEEEERQRGNFPDRFSGHQFPNYSSELNVNALLLGDSALYLCASGWGQGEETQYFGPGTRLLVL.

The chain joins TRBV4-3 to TRBJ2-7, with D tentatively TRBD1 or TRBD2 (5 bases each). V dropped 4 bases and J dropped 0 bases, with 13 bases sitting between them. The CDR3 is 15 amino acids. CDR1 and CDR2 (germline): LGHNA, YSLEER. The CDR3 protein is CASSREGSSSYEQYF. The DNA for the CDR3 is TGCGCCAGCAGCCGAGAGGGGTCGAGCTCCTACGAGCAGTACTTC.

The gene calls are TRBV5-4 and TRBJ1-1; D is perhaps TRBD1 (6 bases). The germline V gene encodes CDR1 SGHNT and CDR2 YYREEE (reference sequence). Between the trimmed V and J ends, which lost 5 bases and 5 bases, there was a span of 13 bases. There are 13 residues in the CDR3. The chain's CDR3 is CASSEGGFTEAFF. The DNA of the CDR3 is TGTGCCAGCAGTGAGGGGGGGTTTACTGAAGCTTTCTTT.

The chain has TRBV9 and TRBJ2-3; D gene unclear. Germline V lookup: CDR1 SGDLS, CDR2 YYNGEE. This CDR3 is built from 14 residues. The V end was cut by 0 bases, the J end by 2 bases, with 7 bases between. The CDR3 coding sequence is TGTGCCAGCAGCGTAGAGGTAGCCACAGATACGCAGTATTTT. This gives the protein CASSVEVATDTQYF.

This rearrangement joins TRBV28 to TRBJ2-5; 8 bases line up with TRBD2. Trimming at V came to 2 bases and at J to 2 bases, leaving 4 bases not matched to a gene. Germline CDR1 MDHEN, CDR2 SYDVKM. The CDR3 length is 15 residues. Written as DNA, the CDR3 is TGTGCCAGCAGTTTACCAGCGGGAGTGCAAGAGACCCAGTACTTC. This codes for CASSLPAGVQETQYF.

CDR3 in amino acids: CASSMGRDPYEQYF. CDR3 nucleotides: TGTGCCAGCAGCATGGGCAGGGACCCCTACGAGCAGTACTTC. This chain links TRBV21-1 with TRBJ2-7. TRBV21-1 is deemed a pseudogene. CDR3 length: 14 amino acids.

The CDR3 DNA sequence: TGTGCCAGCAGCGTAGAACTACATAGTACCGGGGAGCTGTTTTTT. It specifies CASSVELHSTGELFF. The chain recombines TRBV9 with TRBJ2-2; D gene uncertain. Per the germline V gene, CDR1 is SGDLS and CDR2 is YYNGEE. Trimming stripped 0 bases from V and 5 bases from J, with 11 bases between. The CDR3 is made up of 15 amino acids.

This chain connects TRBV30 to TRBJ1-3; a weak D match, TRBD1 (6 bases). The CDR3 totals 15 residues. V lost 2 bases to trimming and J lost 6 bases, with 17 bases between them. In germline, CDR1 is GTSNPN, CDR2 SVGIG (reference sequence). The CDR3 DNA reads TGTGCCTGGAGTTCCAGAGGGGGTCTGCTAAACACCATATATTTT. Translating gives CAWSSRGGLLNTIYF.

The chain links TRBV5-1 to TRBJ2-3; weak D call: TRBD2 (5 bases). V was pared by 2 bases and J by 6 bases, with 13 bases between. The germline V gene has CDR1 SGHRS and CDR2 YFSETQ. CDR3 length: 14 amino acids. In DNA form, the CDR3 reads TGCGCCAGCAGCTTCGAGACTAATGACGATACGCAGTATTTT. Residues: CASSFETNDDTQYF.

The CDR3 DNA reads as TGTGCCAGCAAGATCGGGCGGGAGTTCGGCTATGAGCAGTTCTTC. Translation: CASKIGREFGYEQFF. V and J are TRBV7-8 and TRBJ2-1; 7 bases align to TRBD2. The CDR3 covers 15 residues. With 7 bases clipped from V and 8 bases from J, the junction kept 14 bases outside the gene matches. Germline lookup yields CDR1 SGHVS and CDR2 FQNEAQ.

V gene TRBV7-9 combines with J gene TRBJ2-2; TRBD1 aligns across 8 bases. Per germline, CDR1 SEHNR and CDR2 FQNEAQ (reference sequence). V was clipped by 2 bases and J by 4 bases; unmatched bases: 6. The CDR3 is 16 amino acids. The CDR3 loop is CASSLTDRGGTGELFF. CDR3 DNA: TGTGCCAGCAGCTTAACCGACAGGGGCGGCACCGGGGAGCTGTTTTTT.

In its sample, this clone was seen once. Germline and junction disagree at one end, which may indicate a read error. DNA of the CDR3: TGTGCCAGCAGCATAGCCGGGACAGGTCTATACCAGTACTTC. It translates to CASSIAGTGLYQYF. The chain combines TRBV7-2 with TRBJ2-4, with 8 bases lining up with TRBD1. CDR1 SGHTA and CDR2 FQGNSA come from the germline V gene. The CDR3 is made up of 14 amino acids. Full variable domain (outside the CDR3, taken from reference TRBV7-2 and TRBJ2-4): GAGVSQSPSNKVTEKGKDVELRCDPISGHTALYWYRQSLGQGLEFLIYFQGNSAPDKSGLPSDRFSAERTGGSVSTLTIQRTQQEDSAVYLCASSIAGTGLYQYFGAGTRLSVL.

The chain joins TRBV2 to TRBJ2-1, with 9 nucleotides matching TRBD1. The CDR3 consists of 17 residues. CDR1 is SNHLY and CDR2 is FYNNEI in the germline V gene. Unmatched junction bases numbered 6, after V lost 1 base and J lost 2 bases. The CDR3 is CASSEVRGQGPYNEQFF. The CDR3 DNA reads TGTGCCAGCAGTGAAGTCAGAGGACAGGGGCCCTACAATGAGCAGTTCTTC.

CDR3 in DNA: TGTGCCAGCAGCCCCCGGGACAGGGGGACCTACGAGCAGTACTTC. Translation: CASSPRDRGTYEQYF. The chain joins TRBV16 to TRBJ2-7; 11 nucleotides line up with TRBD1. CDR1 KGHSY and CDR2 FQNENV come from the germline V gene. Germline trimming cut 4 bases from V and 2 bases from J; bases unmatched to any gene: 4. This CDR3 has 15 residues.

The chain employs TRBV5-1 and TRBJ2-1; no reliable D call. The CDR3 length is 14 residues. CDR1 is SGHRS, CDR2 YFSETQ, per germline. Trimming pared 7 bases from V and 4 bases from J, leaving 15 bases between. In nucleotides, the CDR3 is TGCGCCAGCGGATACACGTCTGGGTACAATGAGCAGTTCTTC. It specifies CASGYTSGYNEQFF.

This chain joins TRBV7-3 and TRBJ2-3; unclear D gene. V lost 2 bases and J 2 bases, leaving 8 bases between the germline ends. The CDR3 consists of 14 residues. From germline, CDR1 is SGHTA and CDR2 FQGTGA. As DNA, the CDR3 is TGTGCCAGCAGCTTAGGCGGTCTCACAGATACGCAGTATTTT. The encoded protein is CASSLGGLTDTQYF.